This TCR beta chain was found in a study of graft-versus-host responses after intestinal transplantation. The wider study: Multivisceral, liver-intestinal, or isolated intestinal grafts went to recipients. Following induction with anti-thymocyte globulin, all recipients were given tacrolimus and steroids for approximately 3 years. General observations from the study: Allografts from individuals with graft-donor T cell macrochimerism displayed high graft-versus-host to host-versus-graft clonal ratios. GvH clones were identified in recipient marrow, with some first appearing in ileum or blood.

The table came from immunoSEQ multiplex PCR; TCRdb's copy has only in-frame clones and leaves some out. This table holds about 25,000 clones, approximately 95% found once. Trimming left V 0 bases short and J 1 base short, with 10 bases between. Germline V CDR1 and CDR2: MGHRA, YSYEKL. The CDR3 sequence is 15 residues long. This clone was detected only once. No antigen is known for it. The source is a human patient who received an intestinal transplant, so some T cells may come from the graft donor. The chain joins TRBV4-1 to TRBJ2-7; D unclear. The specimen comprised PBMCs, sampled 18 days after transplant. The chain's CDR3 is CASSQDQALSYEQYF. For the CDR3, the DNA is TGCGCCAGCAGCCAAGATCAGGCCTTATCCTACGAGCAGTACTTC.